This T cell receptor (beta chain) was recovered during a study of T cell responses to AZD1222 COVID-19 vaccine (dated by TCRdb to the early 2020s). Background for the entire study: AZD1222 recipients given second doses at about 4 weeks or at about 12 weeks were pooled, since spike-specific TCR depth and breadth were not found to differ between the two schedules. Enrollment into the trials was organized by age into subgroups of 18-55, 56-69 and 70-plus years, and those subgroups contained approximately 150, 30 and 60 TCR-sequenced participants, respectively. A total of over 230 trial participants underwent TCR sequencing, of whom 200 to 220 received two doses of AZD1222 and roughly 25 received two doses of the MenACWY control vaccine.

What the time point label conveys for this sample: baseline before first vaccination. Vaccinee samples came from UK trials COV001 and COV002, including a single-blind randomized controlled phase 2/3 trial of AZD1222 (ChAdOx1 nCoV-19) in healthy adults. For TCRbeta chain sequencing, PBMC samples from trial participants were taken at day 0 and at day 28 after the second dose. The study at large found these results: Participants were mostly white British and included more females than males, and it was suggested by the authors that clonal diversity may have been underestimated. Only a handful of AZD1222 recipients were SARS-CoV-2 seropositive at baseline, limiting conclusions about previously exposed vaccinees. The vaccine-associated CD4 TCRs covered the entire spike protein, and the dominant responses fell in regions 160-218 and 743-854. The 56-69-year group was small, and its depth increase did not reach significance, likely because of low power. Because no samples from the day 14 peak response were available, repertoires could be characterized only after the peak T cell response. A significant rise in spike-specific TCR breadth and depth was observed after two AZD1222 doses relative to day 0 and relative to MenACWY recipients. Reportedly, almost half of the unique spike-specific TCRs recognized epitopes lying outside the regions that are mutated in the B.1.351 and B.1.1.7 variants.

This clone was counted once. It lacks a known antigen. No base qualities exist here, and no much larger clone lies one base off it. The CDR3 regions of human TCRbeta chains were subjected to immunosequencing. On the study's bioinformatics: Repertoire TCRs were matched against a reference library of SARS-CoV-2-specific TCRs generated with the MIRA antigen-specificity platform. Breadth meant the fraction of unique TCRs that were SARS-CoV-2-associated, whereas depth meant the fraction of total T cells that were SARS-CoV-2-associated. Each spike-specific TCR was assigned to its reactive spike region and to a CD4 or CD8 class using the MIRA data. Log10-transformed breadth and depth values were compared by one-way ANOVA with Sidak's multiple comparisons tests. This immuneACCESS table, as held by TCRdb, lists in-frame sequences with V and J called but not all clones. Of the missing ones, under half trace to an unresolved V gene in checked studies; the others have no known cause. V, J and clone size were drawn from that table, and D and trimming were deduced from the DNA. For this sample there are 85,000 to 110,000 clones; roughly 89% appear just once. 35% to 50% of the sample is in the top ten clones.

The CDR3 sequence holds 15 residues, the cysteine and phenylalanine included. Only CDR3 DNA is held: 45 bases, read in frame from base 1. Trimming at the junction amounts to 5 bases on V and 8 bases on J, and the germline ends lie 19 bases apart. CDR1 and CDR2 are drawn from the germline V gene (reference sequence): LGHDT, YNNKEL. The origin of this receptor is an adult in good health. Rearrangement joined TRBV3-1 (or the pseudogene TRBV3-2) to TRBJ2-1; the best D guess is TRBD1, with 6 bases matching. The sequencing here drew on peripheral blood, taken on day 0 of AZD1222 vaccination. The CDR3 region reads CASSRRGGPGDEQFF. In nucleotides, the sequence is TGTGCCAGCAGCAGGAGAGGGGGACCCGGCGATGAGCAGTTCTTC.